Sequencing of this T cell receptor beta chain was carried out in a study of radiotherapy plus CTLA-4 blockade in lung cancer. Study details: Of the patients, more than 15% showed objective responses and roughly 31% attained disease control. Overall study findings and caveats: TCR clones originating in tumors grew in number in blood after radiotherapy plus ipilimumab. Dynamics of early blood T cell clones, together with interferon-beta, were reportedly the best predictors of response.

Focal radiation with ipilimumab CTLA-4 blockade was given to patients with chemo-refractory metastatic non-small-cell lung cancer. This table comes from immunoSEQ multiplex PCR, and its TCRdb copy is limited to in-frame clones, with some not included. The sample holds 83,000 or so clones, 83% seen once. Concerning this clone: Its specificity is not known.

The source was peripheral blood, collected from a patient treated with radiotherapy plus ipilimumab. This clonotype originated in a human donor with non-small cell lung cancer who had stable disease on radiotherapy plus ipilimumab.

The CDR3 bases are TGTGCCAGCAGTCCTTCGGACAGGCTAAACATTCAGTACTTC. Amino acids: CASSPSDRLNIQYF. This chain links TRBV6-5 with TRBJ2-4, with 7 bases fitting TRBD1. The germline CDR1 and CDR2 sequences are MNHEY and SVGAGI. CDR3 size: 14 residues. With 5 bases clipped from V and 6 bases from J, the junction kept 7 bases outside the gene matches.